These T cell receptor beta chains were read from a single sample in a study of post-analysis software for immune sequencing data. One entry per CDR3 protein, called by TCRdb with MiXCR from the PCR reads. The data show about 770,000 distinct CDR3 sequences, with 35% to 55% seen just once and 4.9% held by the top ten. The sequenced sample consisted of blood. The receptors were gathered from a girl between 10 and 17 years old with multiple sclerosis. CDR3s include the opening cysteine and the closing phenylalanine or tryptophan. The D gene is left open where the match is weak. The size entry is marked missing in some rows and otherwise reads once, few, many or a size class.

. TRBJ2-1 TRBV20-1 few CSALDGESSYNEQFF TGCAGTGCTCTAGACGGGGAGAGCTCCTACAATGAGCAGTTCTTC
TRBD1 TRBJ1-2 TRBV12-3/TRBV12-4 many CASSPPGQGYGYTF TGTGCCAGCAGCCCCCCAGGACAGGGCTATGGCTACACCTTC
. TRBJ2-4 TRBV24-1 few CATSDAGKNIQYF TGTGCCACCAGTGATGCGGGGAAAAACATTCAGTACTTC
TRBD2 TRBJ2-3 TRBV20-1 once CSASFPRGSGRTDTQYF TGCAGTGCTAGCTTCCCGCGGGGAAGCGGGAGAACAGATACGCAGTATTTT
. TRBJ1-1 TRBV20-1 . CSASGPSVNTEAFF TGCAGTGCTTCCGGTCCCAGTGTGAACACTGAAGCTTTCTTT
. TRBJ2-3 TRBV30 . CAWSVTEQTHTQYF TGTGCCTGGAGTGTAACGGAGCAGACTCATACGCAGTATTTT
. TRBJ2-3 TRBV28 . CASSNTTAGYTQSDTQYF TGTGCCAGCAGCAATACGACCGCAGGGTACACACAGTCAGATACGCAGTATTTT
. TRBJ2-1 TRBV30 . CAWSVSTSWAYNEQFF TGTGCCTGGAGTGTGAGTACCTCTTGGGCCTACAATGAGCAGTTCTTC
TRBD2 TRBJ2-5 TRBV29-1 few CSVRTSGRGEQYF TGCAGCGTCCGGACTAGCGGGAGAGGGGAGCAGTACTTC
TRBD2 TRBJ2-1 TRBV2 . CASRDSSGTNEQFF TGTGCCAGCAGGGACTCTAGCGGGACGAATGAGCAGTTCTTC
. TRBJ2-1 TRBV11-3 . CASSLDPGAGQFF TGTGCCAGCAGCTTAGATCCGGGAGCAGGGCAGTTCTTC
. TRBJ2-1 TRBV5-6 . CASSSPGRGTPNEQFF TGTGCCAGCAGCTCCCCAGGTCGGGGAACCCCGAATGAGCAGTTCTTC
. TRBJ2-6 TRBV27 few CASSLRQPSGANVLTF TGTGCCAGCAGTTTAAGACAGCCCTCTGGGGCCAACGTCCTGACTTTC
. TRBJ1-2 TRBV9 . CASSVEGRLNYGYTF TGTGCCAGCAGCGTAGAAGGTAGACTAAACTATGGCTACACCTTC
TRBD1 TRBJ1-4 TRBV7-7 . CASSDRGPGEKLFF TGTGCTAGCAGCGACAGGGGGCCGGGTGAAAAACTGTTTTTT
TRBD1 TRBJ2-7 TRBV9 many CASSVGQGAYEQYF TGTGCCAGCAGCGTAGGACAGGGGGCCTACGAGCAGTACTTC
TRBD1 TRBJ1-5 TRBV28 . CASSLRQGEFQPQHF TGTGCCAGCAGTTTAAGACAGGGCGAATTTCAGCCCCAGCATTTT
. TRBJ2-7 TRBV20-1 . CSARDGSGMRSYEQYF TGCAGTGCTAGAGATGGATCCGGGATGAGGTCCTACGAGCAGTACTTC
TRBD1 TRBJ2-3 TRBV29-1 once CSVDTGEGTDTQYF TGCAGCGTTGATACAGGGGAAGGCACAGATACGCAGTATTTT
TRBD2 TRBJ2-1 TRBV5-1 . CASSPGLAATSYNEQFF TGCGCCAGCAGCCCCGGACTAGCGGCCACCTCCTACAATGAGCAGTTCTTC
. TRBJ2-3 TRBV24-1 . CATSSSGRSTDTQYF TGTGCCACCAGTTCATCGGGACGGAGCACAGATACGCAGTATTTT
. TRBJ2-7 TRBV11-2 . CASSLYNGLEQYF TGTGCCAGCAGCTTATACAATGGGCTGGAGCAGTACTTC
. TRBJ2-5 TRBV27 . CASSLSPNSVKETQYF TGTGCCAGCAGTTTATCGCCTAACTCGGTGAAGGAGACCCAGTACTTC
. TRBJ1-4 TRBV4-3 . CASSHGGGSELFF TGCGCCAGCAGCCATGGAGGCGGGAGTGAACTGTTTTTT
. TRBJ2-1 TRBV10-3 . CAISDLGLWTEFF TGTGCCATCAGTGATTTGGGACTATGGACAGAGTTCTTC
TRBD1 TRBJ1-1 TRBV7-9 . CASSLGGQGAFF TGTGCCAGCAGCTTAGGAGGACAGGGAGCTTTCTTT
. TRBJ2-1 TRBV5-1 . CASTLLVGNEQFF TGCGCCAGCACCCTCCTAGTTGGCAATGAGCAGTTCTTC
. TRBJ1-2 TRBV12-5 . CASGLGDTHDGYTF TGTGCTAGTGGTTTGGGGGACACCCATGATGGCTACACCTTC
. TRBJ1-4 TRBV7-9 . CASRGADGEKLFF TGTGCCAGCAGGGGGGCAGATGGTGAAAAACTGTTTTTT
TRBD1 TRBJ2-7 TRBV10-3 few CAISARTGPDEQYF TGTGCCATCAGTGCGCGGACAGGGCCCGACGAGCAGTACTTC
TRBD2 TRBJ2-3 TRBV20-1 . CSARALADGDWNTQYF TGCAGTGCTAGAGCCCTAGCGGATGGGGACTGGAATACGCAGTATTTT